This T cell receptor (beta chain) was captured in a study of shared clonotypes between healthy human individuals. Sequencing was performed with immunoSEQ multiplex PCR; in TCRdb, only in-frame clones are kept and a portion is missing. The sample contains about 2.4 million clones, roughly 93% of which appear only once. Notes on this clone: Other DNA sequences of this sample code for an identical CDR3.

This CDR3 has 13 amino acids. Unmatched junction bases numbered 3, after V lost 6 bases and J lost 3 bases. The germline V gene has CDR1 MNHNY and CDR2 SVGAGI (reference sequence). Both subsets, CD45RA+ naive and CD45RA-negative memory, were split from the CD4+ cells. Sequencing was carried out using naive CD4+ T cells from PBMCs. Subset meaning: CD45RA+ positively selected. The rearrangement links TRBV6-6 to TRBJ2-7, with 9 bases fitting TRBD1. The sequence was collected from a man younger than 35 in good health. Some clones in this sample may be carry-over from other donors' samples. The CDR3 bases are TGTGCCAGCAGCCGGGACAGGGACTACGAGCAGTACTTC. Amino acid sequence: CASSRDRDYEQYF.